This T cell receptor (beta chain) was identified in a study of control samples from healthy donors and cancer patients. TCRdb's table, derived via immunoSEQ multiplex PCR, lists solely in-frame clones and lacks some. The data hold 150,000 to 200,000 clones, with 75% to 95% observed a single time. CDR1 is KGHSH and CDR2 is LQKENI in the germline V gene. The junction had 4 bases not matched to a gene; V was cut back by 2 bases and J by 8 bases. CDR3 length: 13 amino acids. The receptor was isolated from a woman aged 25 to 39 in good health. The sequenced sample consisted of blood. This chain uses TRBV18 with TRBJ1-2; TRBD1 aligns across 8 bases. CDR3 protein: CASSPLDRDGYTF. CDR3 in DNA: TGTGCCAGCTCACCATTGGACAGGGACGGCTACACCTTC. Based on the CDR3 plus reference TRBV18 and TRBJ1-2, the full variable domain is NAGVMQNPRHLVRRRGQEARLRCSPMKGHSHVYWYRQLPEEGLKFMVYLQKENIIDESGMPKERFSAEFPKEGPSILRIQQVVRGDSAAYFCASSPLDRDGYTFGSGTRLTVV.